The 13 T cell receptor beta chains listed next were all sequenced from one sample in a study of blood T cell repertoires in COVID-19. Generated by immunoSEQ multiplex PCR, the TCRdb table keeps only in-frame clones and is missing some. The sample consists of about 140,000 clones, 80% to 90% of them appearing once. The specimen sequenced was PBMCs or T cells enriched from blood (not recorded which). The receptors originated from a man in his sixties who had recovered from COVID-19.

The J gene is TRBJ1-5, the V gene TRBV2; 9 positions agree with TRBD1. Germline trimming cut 4 bases from V and 6 bases from J; bases unmatched to any gene: 10. The CDR3 spans 16 residues. CDR1 is SNHLY and CDR2 is FYNNEI in the germline V gene. CDR3 protein: CASSVGGQGFPQPQHF. The CDR3 nucleotides are TGTGCCAGCAGTGTGGGGGGACAGGGATTCCCTCAGCCCCAGCATTTT.

The chain is built from TRBV7-2 and TRBJ1-5; D is uncertain. The CDR3 is 15 amino acids. CDR1 and CDR2 from the germline V gene are SGHTA and FQGNSA. Trimming stripped 2 bases from V and 7 bases from J, with 15 bases between. As DNA, the CDR3 is TGTGCCAGCAGCTTATCGGTGGGAGGTAAACAGCCCCAGCATTTT. Amino acids: CASSLSVGGKQPQHF.

The rearrangement joins TRBV7-9 to TRBJ2-2; 11 bases map to TRBD2. Per the germline V gene, CDR1 is SEHNR and CDR2 is FQNEAQ (reference sequence). V trimming: 2 bases; J trimming: 5 bases; junction bases outside the gene matches: 7. The CDR3 covers 17 residues. The CDR3 DNA follows: TGTGCCAGCAGCTTAAGTACTAGCGGGGGAACTACCGGGGAGCTGTTTTTT. Its translation is CASSLSTSGGTTGELFF. Looking up the rest from reference TRBV7-9 and TRBJ2-2 gives the full variable domain: DTGVSQNPRHKITKRGQNVTFRCDPISEHNRLYWYRQTLGQGPEFLTYFQNEAQLEKSRLLSDRFSAERPKGSFSTLEIQRTEQGDSAMYLCASSLSTSGGTTGELFFGEGSRLTVL.

The genes are TRBV5-4 and TRBJ1-4; a weak D match, TRBD1 (6 bases). CDR1 is SGHNT and CDR2 is YYREEE in the germline V gene (reference sequence). The CDR3 is made up of 14 amino acids. V lost 4 bases, J lost 5 bases, and 12 bases lay in between. CDR3 DNA sequence: TGTGCCAGCAGCGGCCGGGACACGAATGAAAAACTGTTTTTT. Amino acid sequence: CASSGRDTNEKLFF.

The chain joins TRBV2 to TRBJ1-2; D possibly corresponds to TRBD1 (5 bases). Germline CDR1 and CDR2: SNHLY and FYNNEI. V was clipped by 5 bases and J by 3 bases, with 10 bases between them. This CDR3 comprises 13 residues. The CDR3 here is CASSWGGYYGYTF. CDR3 in DNA: TGTGCCAGCAGTTGGGGGGGGTACTATGGCTACACCTTC.

The genes are TRBV20-1 and TRBJ2-7, with D possibly TRBD2 on 6 matching bases. This CDR3 region has 14 residues. Germline values: CDR1 DFQATT, CDR2 SNEGSKA (reference sequence). The V end was cut by 3 bases, the J end by 2 bases, with 14 bases between. The CDR3 region has the DNA TGCAGTGCTAGTGGGCGGGAAGGGACCTACGAGCAGTACTTC. Its translation: CSASGREGTYEQYF.

The V call is TRBV5-1, the J call TRBJ1-5; maybe TRBD1 (5 bases). V was pared by 2 bases and J by 6 bases, with 12 bases between. This CDR3 comprises 14 residues. Germline CDR1 and CDR2: SGHRS and YFSETQ. CDR3: CASSFDSPSQPQHF. As DNA, the CDR3 is TGCGCCAGCAGCTTCGACAGTCCCAGTCAGCCCCAGCATTTT. The whole variable domain, remainder taken from reference TRBV5-1 and TRBJ1-5, is KAGVTQTPRYLIKTRGQQVTLSCSPISGHRSVSWYQQTPGQGLQFLFEYFSETQRNKGNFPGRFSGRQFSNSRSEMNVSTLELGDSALYLCASSFDSPSQPQHFGDGTRLSIL.

The rearrangement links TRBV11-2 to TRBJ2-7, with D perhaps TRBD1 (6 bases). V was shortened by 1 base and J by 3 bases, with 10 bases between the two germline ends. CDR1 and CDR2 (germline): SGHAT, FQNNGV. CDR3 size: 14 residues. CDR3 DNA: TGTGCCAGCAGCTTAGTGGGGACAAGCTACGAGCAGTACTTC. It yields the protein CASSLVGTSYEQYF. Combining the CDR3 with reference TRBV11-2 and TRBJ2-7 gives the whole variable domain EAGVAQSPRYKIIEKRQSVAFWCNPISGHATLYWYQQILGQGPKLLIQFQNNGVVDDSQLPKDRFSAERLKGVDSTLKIQPAKLEDSAVYLCASSLVGTSYEQYFGPGTRLTVT.

The rearrangement links TRBV5-1 to TRBJ1-4; 8 bases fit TRBD1. The CDR3 is 16 residues long. J gave up 3 bases and V 0 bases, and 4 bases lay outside the gene matches. The germline V gene encodes CDR1 SGHRS and CDR2 YFSETQ. The CDR3: CASSLGTGLANEKLFF. The CDR3 coding sequence is TGCGCCAGCAGCTTGGGGACAGGGCTTGCTAATGAAAAACTGTTTTTT.

The V gene is TRBV5-4, the J gene TRBJ2-6; 8 bases match TRBD1. V shed 3 bases and J 2 bases; nucleotides not matched to a gene: 1. In germline, CDR1 is SGHNT, CDR2 YYREEE (reference sequence). The CDR3 contains 15 residues. The CDR3 here is CASSSTGAGANVLTF. The CDR3 coding sequence is TGTGCCAGCAGCTCGACAGGGGCTGGGGCCAACGTCCTGACTTTC.

The rearrangement links TRBV18 to TRBJ1-4; TRBD1 aligns across 7 bases. The length of the CDR3 is 16 residues. Germline CDR1 is KGHSH and CDR2 is LQKENI. V shed 1 base and J 8 bases; nucleotides not matched to a gene: 10. This CDR3 is CASSPLKTGQDEKLFF. The CDR3 DNA sequence: TGTGCCAGCTCACCACTTAAGACAGGGCAGGACGAAAAACTGTTTTTT.

This chain joins TRBV4-1 and TRBJ1-5; maybe TRBD1 (5 bases). Germline V lookup: CDR1 MGHRA, CDR2 YSYEKL. V gave up 0 bases and J gave up 7 bases, with 13 bases separating them. The CDR3 totals 15 residues. The CDR3 DNA is TGCGCCAGCAGCCAAGAATGGCAGGGAAGCCAGCCCCAGCATTTT. It encodes CASSQEWQGSQPQHF.

This chain's CDR3 is CASSFGTGRDTEAFF. The DNA for the CDR3 is TGTGCCAGCAGTTTTGGGACAGGTAGGGACACTGAAGCTTTCTTT. The chain employs TRBV28 and TRBJ1-1; 8 nucleotides agree with TRBD1. V was pared by 3 bases and J by 3 bases, with 6 bases of the junction left unmatched. The germline gives CDR1 MDHEN, CDR2 SYDVKM. The CDR3 covers 15 residues.